A selection of T cell receptor beta chains follows, all from one sample in a study of cytomegalovirus exposure and HLA in healthy donors. TCRdb keeps only in-frame clones here, not all; method: immunoSEQ multiplex PCR. The table includes under 200,000 clones, roughly 79% detected once. Sample: PBMCs. The receptor set was obtained from a young man in good health and CMV-seronegative. Both conserved end residues are part of each CDR3. The order of the fields is V gene, clone size, J gene, D gene, CDR3 protein, CDR3 DNA. The D gene is left open where the match is weak. Clone sizes are given selectively: once, few, many, or a class where the clone is expanded.

V gene: TRBV11-2; clone size: -; J gene: TRBJ2-7; D gene: TRBD2; CDR3 protein: CASSLDAWGLAVSSYEQYF; CDR3 DNA: TGTGCCAGCAGCTTAGATGCATGGGGACTAGCGGTTAGCTCCTACGAGCAGTACTTC
V gene: TRBV5-1; clone size: -; J gene: TRBJ2-5; D gene: TRBD1; CDR3 protein: CASSRGTGGEETQYF; CDR3 DNA: TGCGCCAGCAGCCGCGGGACAGGGGGGGAAGAGACCCAGTACTTC
V gene: TRBV19; clone size: few; J gene: TRBJ2-3; D gene: TRBD1; CDR3 protein: CASSQGARNTDTQYF; CDR3 DNA: TGTGCCAGTAGTCAGGGGGCGCGGAACACAGATACGCAGTATTTT
V gene: TRBV5-4; clone size: -; J gene: TRBJ2-1; D gene: TRBD1; CDR3 protein: CASSPNRGHNEQFF; CDR3 DNA: TGTGCCAGCAGCCCTAATAGGGGGCACAATGAGCAGTTCTTC
V gene: TRBV5-1; clone size: -; J gene: TRBJ2-1; D gene: TRBD2; CDR3 protein: CASSLASTSGRANEQFF; CDR3 DNA: TGCGCCAGCAGCTTGGCTTCTACTAGCGGGAGGGCCAATGAGCAGTTCTTC
V gene: TRBV19; clone size: -; J gene: TRBJ1-1; D gene: -; CDR3 protein: CASSLIRDTEAFF; CDR3 DNA: TGTGCCAGTAGTCTAATCAGGGACACTGAAGCTTTCTTT
V gene: TRBV9; clone size: -; J gene: TRBJ2-1; D gene: -; CDR3 protein: CASSESLRDSYNEQFF; CDR3 DNA: TGTGCCAGCAGCGAAAGCCTCCGGGACTCCTACAATGAGCAGTTCTTC
V gene: TRBV27; clone size: -; J gene: TRBJ2-1; D gene: TRBD2; CDR3 protein: CASSPWTSGDEQFF; CDR3 DNA: TGTGCCAGCAGTCCCTGGACTAGCGGGGATGAGCAGTTCTTC
V gene: TRBV2; clone size: -; J gene: TRBJ2-5; D gene: TRBD2; CDR3 protein: CASRPAGRETQYF; CDR3 DNA: TGTGCCAGCAGGCCAGCGGGAAGGGAGACCCAGTACTTC
V gene: TRBV19; clone size: -; J gene: TRBJ1-3; D gene: TRBD1; CDR3 protein: CASSGQGFSGNTIYF; CDR3 DNA: TGTGCCAGTAGTGGACAGGGGTTTTCTGGAAACACCATATATTTT
V gene: TRBV10-3; clone size: -; J gene: TRBJ1-5; D gene: -; CDR3 protein: CATGGDQTSNQPQHF; CDR3 DNA: TGTGCCACTGGGGGGGATCAGACAAGCAATCAGCCCCAGCATTTT
V gene: TRBV29-1; clone size: -; J gene: TRBJ1-1; D gene: -; CDR3 protein: CSVDRGRNTEAFF; CDR3 DNA: TGCAGCGTTGATCGGGGGAGGAACACTGAAGCTTTCTTT
V gene: TRBV28; clone size: -; J gene: TRBJ1-2; D gene: TRBD1; CDR3 protein: CASFWGQGRSPAGYTF; CDR3 DNA: TGTGCCAGCTTTTGGGGACAGGGAAGGTCTCCGGCTGGCTACACCTTC
V gene: TRBV7-9; clone size: -; J gene: TRBJ2-7; D gene: -; CDR3 protein: CASSPEESEEPYEQYF; CDR3 DNA: TGTGCCAGCAGCCCCGAGGAGTCTGAAGAACCCTACGAGCAGTACTTC
V gene: TRBV7-9; clone size: few; J gene: TRBJ1-1; D gene: TRBD1; CDR3 protein: CASSPRGQGPTEAFF; CDR3 DNA: TGTGCCAGCAGCCCGCGAGGACAGGGTCCCACTGAAGCTTTCTTT
V gene: TRBV15; clone size: -; J gene: TRBJ1-5; D gene: TRBD1; CDR3 protein: CATSREEGAVQPQHF; CDR3 DNA: TGTGCCACCAGCAGAGAAGAGGGGGCTGTTCAGCCCCAGCATTTT
V gene: TRBV10-3; clone size: once; J gene: TRBJ2-7; D gene: -; CDR3 protein: CAISESYMYEQYF; CDR3 DNA: TGTGCCATCAGTGAGTCGTACATGTACGAGCAGTACTTC
V gene: TRBV6-1; clone size: few; J gene: TRBJ1-1; D gene: -; CDR3 protein: CASRRTGAEAFF; CDR3 DNA: TGTGCCAGCAGGCGAACGGGGGCTGAAGCTTTCTTT
V gene: TRBV10-1; clone size: -; J gene: TRBJ1-1; D gene: TRBD1; CDR3 protein: CASSEATTGADTEAFF; CDR3 DNA: TGCGCCAGCAGTGAGGCAACGACAGGGGCCGACACTGAAGCTTTCTTT
V gene: TRBV9; clone size: few; J gene: TRBJ2-2; D gene: -; CDR3 protein: CASSVDGYTGELFF; CDR3 DNA: TGTGCCAGCAGCGTAGATGGCTACACCGGGGAGCTGTTTTTT
V gene: TRBV5-1; clone size: once; J gene: TRBJ2-2; D gene: -; CDR3 protein: CASSLLVSGGRSGELFF; CDR3 DNA: TGCGCCAGCAGCTTGCTGGTGTCAGGAGGGCGGTCCGGGGAGCTGTTTTTT
V gene: TRBV28; clone size: -; J gene: TRBJ2-4; D gene: -; CDR3 protein: CASRDRGGKNIQYF; CDR3 DNA: TGTGCCAGCAGGGATAGAGGTGGCAAAAACATTCAGTACTTC
V gene: TRBV25-1; clone size: -; J gene: TRBJ1-6; D gene: -; CDR3 protein: CASSEWVGDNSPLHF; CDR3 DNA: TGTGCCAGCAGTGAATGGGTAGGGGATAATTCACCCCTCCACTTT
V gene: TRBV5-1; clone size: -; J gene: TRBJ1-4; D gene: -; CDR3 protein: CASSPLQGANEKLFF; CDR3 DNA: TGCGCCAGCAGCCCGCTACAGGGAGCTAATGAAAAACTGTTTTTT
V gene: TRBV25-1; clone size: -; J gene: TRBJ2-5; D gene: -; CDR3 protein: CASSEYSGGETQYF; CDR3 DNA: TGTGCCAGCAGTGAATATTCAGGAGGGGAGACCCAGTACTTC
V gene: TRBV25-1; clone size: -; J gene: TRBJ2-5; D gene: TRBD2; CDR3 protein: CASSETGTSGRGETQYF; CDR3 DNA: TGTGCCAGCAGTGAAACCGGGACTAGCGGGAGGGGAGAGACCCAGTACTTC
V gene: TRBV27; clone size: -; J gene: TRBJ2-1; D gene: TRBD2; CDR3 protein: CASSLQLAGKNEQFF; CDR3 DNA: TGTGCCAGCAGTTTACAACTAGCGGGAAAGAATGAGCAGTTCTTC
V gene: TRBV28; clone size: -; J gene: TRBJ2-3; D gene: TRBD1; CDR3 protein: CASSLDRGWITDTQYF; CDR3 DNA: TGTGCCAGCAGTCTAGACAGGGGATGGATCACAGATACGCAGTATTTT
V gene: TRBV27; clone size: -; J gene: TRBJ1-5; D gene: TRBD1; CDR3 protein: CASSLGGSGNQPQHF; CDR3 DNA: TGTGCCAGCAGCTTAGGGGGCTCGGGCAATCAGCCCCAGCATTTT
V gene: TRBV28; clone size: -; J gene: TRBJ2-7; D gene: TRBD1; CDR3 protein: CASRGQGWYEQYF; CDR3 DNA: TGTGCCAGCAGAGGACAGGGTTGGTACGAGCAGTACTTC
V gene: TRBV27; clone size: -; J gene: TRBJ2-7; D gene: -; CDR3 protein: CASSPGVPSYEQYF; CDR3 DNA: TGTGCCAGCAGTCCCGGGGTCCCCTCCTACGAGCAGTACTTC
V gene: TRBV5-1; clone size: -; J gene: TRBJ1-1; D gene: TRBD1; CDR3 protein: CASSLGIADRDLLSYNTEAFF; CDR3 DNA: TGCGCCAGCAGCTTGGGGATAGCGGACAGGGACTTACTCTCCTATAACACTGAAGCTTTCTTT
V gene: TRBV6-5; clone size: -; J gene: TRBJ2-5; D gene: TRBD1; CDR3 protein: CASSYSSGTGETQYF; CDR3 DNA: TGTGCCAGCAGTTACTCGTCAGGGACAGGAGAGACCCAGTACTTC
V gene: TRBV5-6; clone size: few; J gene: TRBJ1-2; D gene: -; CDR3 protein: CASSLERTSDYGYTF; CDR3 DNA: TGTGCCAGCAGCTTGGAGAGGACTTCGGACTATGGCTACACCTTC
V gene: TRBV5-6; clone size: -; J gene: TRBJ2-1; D gene: TRBD2; CDR3 protein: CASSRRTSGRVDNEQFF; CDR3 DNA: TGTGCCAGCAGCCGAAGGACTAGCGGGAGGGTGGACAATGAGCAGTTCTTC
V gene: TRBV6-5; clone size: -; J gene: TRBJ2-1; D gene: -; CDR3 protein: CASSRGTAYNEQFF; CDR3 DNA: TGTGCCAGCAGCCGCGGGACAGCCTACAATGAGCAGTTCTTC
V gene: TRBV4-2; clone size: -; J gene: TRBJ2-5; D gene: TRBD2; CDR3 protein: CASSQTGTSGNQGQETQYF; CDR3 DNA: TGTGCCAGCAGCCAGACCGGGACTAGCGGGAATCAAGGCCAAGAGACCCAGTACTTC
V gene: TRBV5-6; clone size: -; J gene: TRBJ1-5; D gene: -; CDR3 protein: CASSLRQGGVSNQPQHF; CDR3 DNA: TGTGCCAGCAGCTTGCGTCAGGGAGGGGTTAGCAATCAGCCCCAGCATTTT
V gene: TRBV5-4; clone size: -; J gene: TRBJ2-7; D gene: TRBD2; CDR3 protein: CASGHKREGPYEQYF; CDR3 DNA: TGTGCCAGCGGACACAAGCGGGAGGGTCCCTACGAGCAGTACTTC
V gene: TRBV7-9; clone size: -; J gene: TRBJ1-5; D gene: TRBD1; CDR3 protein: CASSLQGASNQPQHF; CDR3 DNA: TGTGCCAGCAGCCTACAGGGGGCCAGCAATCAGCCCCAGCATTTT
V gene: TRBV7-9; clone size: -; J gene: TRBJ2-7; D gene: TRBD1; CDR3 protein: CASRRTAGGQGAEQYF; CDR3 DNA: TGTGCCAGCAGAAGAACGGCCGGGGGACAGGGAGCCGAGCAGTACTTC
V gene: TRBV5-1; clone size: -; J gene: TRBJ1-6; D gene: TRBD1; CDR3 protein: CASSLTTGQNSPLHF; CDR3 DNA: TGCGCCAGCAGCTTGACGACAGGGCAAAATTCACCCCTCCACTTT